Detailed here is one T cell receptor (beta chain). This record comes from a study of shared clonotypes between healthy human individuals. Naive CD8 cells lacked CD45RO, underwent positive selection for CCR7 and left out terminally differentiated effector memory CD45RA+ cells. TCRdb's table, derived via immunoSEQ multiplex PCR, lists solely in-frame clones and lacks some. This repertoire shows millions of clones, roughly 91% found once; its top ten account for roughly 1.8%. This CDR3 spans 15 amino acids. Germline CDR1 and CDR2: KGHSH and LQKENI. The V gene lost 5 bases and the J gene lost 4 bases, with 17 bases spanning the gap.

This receptor was taken from a man between 18 and 29 years old in good health. Some clones in this sample may be carry-over from other donors' samples. The V and J genes are TRBV18 and TRBJ1-2; D is uncertain. Source material: naive CD8+ T cells from PBMCs. CDR3 amino acids: CASSDTDGDFYGYTF. CDR3 DNA sequence: TGTGCCAGCTCAGATACCGACGGAGACTTCTATGGCTACACCTTC.